The 10 T cell receptor beta chains in this list originate from one sample, sequenced in a study of cytomegalovirus exposure and HLA in healthy donors. Use of 60 Vbeta and 13 Jbeta primers characterized the PCR. Profiled with immunoSEQ multiplex PCR; TCRdb holds only in-frame clones, not every one. The table includes about 190,000 clones, around 81% detected once. The material sequenced was PBMCs. The receptors here all came from a woman under 30 in good health and CMV-seropositive.

The chain carries TRBV16 and TRBJ2-7; unclear D gene. The CDR3 has 14 amino acids. Germline V gene sequence: CDR1 KGHSY, CDR2 FQNENV. Trimming cost V 1 base and J 2 bases, with 9 bases left between them. CDR3: CASSQYSQAYEQYF. CDR3 DNA sequence: TGTGCCAGCAGCCAATACTCCCAAGCCTACGAGCAGTACTTC.

The gene calls are TRBV4-3 and TRBJ1-4, with TRBD1 matching 8 bases. The CDR3 is 15 residues long. V shed 4 bases and J 7 bases; nucleotides not matched to a gene: 8. Germline CDR1 and CDR2: LGHNA and YSLEER. The CDR3 reads CASSLRTGRGEKLFF. Here the CDR3 DNA reads TGCGCCAGCAGCCTACGGACAGGGAGGGGTGAAAAACTGTTTTTT.

In its sample, this clone was seen once. This sequence joins TRBV6-1 and TRBJ1-6, with TRBD1 matching 8 bases. Germline CDR1 is MNHNS and CDR2 is SASEGT. This CDR3 spans 16 amino acids. V was clipped by 4 bases and J by 10 bases; unmatched bases: 12. The chain's CDR3 is CASSVLLGTGESPLHF. The CDR3 DNA follows: TGTGCCAGCAGTGTTCTCCTAGGGACAGGTGAATCACCCCTCCACTTT.

The V call is TRBV7-9, the J call TRBJ2-3; D is undetermined. The germline V gene has CDR1 SEHNR and CDR2 FQNEAQ (reference sequence). This CDR3 has 14 residues. V was clipped by 0 bases and J by 6 bases, with 10 bases between them. The CDR3 loop reads CASSLAKPADTQYF. The CDR3 bases are TGTGCCAGCAGCTTAGCGAAACCAGCGGATACGCAGTATTTT.

The chain employs TRBV6-5 and TRBJ1-2; maybe TRBD1 (6 bases). With 6 bases removed from V and 8 bases from J, the gap between germline ends came to 25 bases. Per the germline V gene, CDR1 is MNHEY and CDR2 is SVGAGI. CDR3 length: 16 residues. CDR3 nucleotide sequence: TGTGCCAGCAGCTACCCCCGCGAGGGGGTCAGTCGGGGCTACACCTTC. Translating it yields CASSYPREGVSRGYTF.

J is TRBJ1-3 and V is TRBV6-1; no firm D call. V was clipped by 3 bases and J by 0 bases, with 9 bases between them. This CDR3 contains 15 residues. Germline loops: CDR1 MNHNS, CDR2 SASEGT. The CDR3 reads CASSDWAYSGNTIYF. The CDR3 region has the DNA TGTGCCAGCAGTGATTGGGCGTACTCTGGAAACACCATATATTTT.

The chain recombines TRBV7-2 with TRBJ1-5; tentative D call: TRBD1 (5 bases). Germline V gene lookup returns CDR1 SGHTA and CDR2 FQGNSA. Trimming stripped 1 base from V and 7 bases from J, with 20 bases between. This CDR3 comprises 17 residues. CDR3 in amino acids: CASSLGRGHLGGQPQHF. Written as DNA, the CDR3 is TGTGCCAGCAGCTTAGGCAGAGGACACCTGGGGGGACAGCCCCAGCATTTT.

The V call is TRBV5-1, the J call TRBJ2-7, with D tentatively TRBD2 (5 bases). The germline CDR1 and CDR2 sequences are SGHRS and YFSETQ. The CDR3 has 14 amino acids. V lost 1 base to trimming and J lost 7 bases, with 15 bases between them. The CDR3 protein is CASSLWTPPSEQYF. The CDR3 nucleotides are TGCGCCAGCAGCTTGTGGACTCCCCCTTCTGAGCAGTACTTC.

V is TRBV4-1 and J is TRBJ1-2; 10 nucleotides line up with TRBD1. The CDR3 loop spans 15 amino acids. The trim removed 8 bases at V and 7 bases at J, leaving 13 bases unmatched. Per the germline V gene, CDR1 is MGHRA and CDR2 is YSYEKL. As DNA, the CDR3 is TGCGCCAGCCTACTCAATTCCGGGACAGGGGTTGGCTACACCTTC. Its protein product is CASLLNSGTGVGYTF.

This rearrangement joins TRBV5-4 to TRBJ1-1, with D unclear. Per the germline V gene, CDR1 is SGHNT and CDR2 is YYREEE (reference sequence). V shed 0 bases and J shed 1 base, with 7 bases lying between them. The CDR3 spans 14 residues. The CDR3 loop reads CASSLDVRNTEAFF. The CDR3 region has the DNA TGTGCCAGCAGCTTGGATGTCAGGAACACTGAAGCTTTCTTT. The variable domain in full, completed from reference TRBV5-4 and TRBJ1-1, reads ETGVTQSPTHLIKTRGQQVTLRCSSQSGHNTVSWYQQALGQGPQFIFQYYREEENGRGNFPPRFSGLQFPNYSSELNVNALELDDSALYLCASSLDVRNTEAFFGQGTRLTVV.